The T cell receptor (beta chain) described here comes from a study of blood T cell repertoires in COVID-19. Study in general: Acute and convalescent COVID-19 samples came from the United States, Italy and Spain. PBMCs, B-cell-depleted T cells, or T cells provided the cDNA or gDNA that made up the material.

Per the authors' pipeline: By means of reference gene primer amplification, nucleated cell counts were estimated. Method: immunoSEQ multiplex PCR; TCRdb's copy keeps in-frame clones and lacks some. V and J calls and clone size are those listed in that table; D and trimming were worked out from the DNA. The table lists over 40,000 clones, 65% to 90% of them singletons. The table lists this clone with a count of one. Trimming cost V 1 base and J 5 bases; bases outside gene matches: 8. The CDR3 runs to 17 residues. Per the germline V gene, CDR1 is SGHTA and CDR2 is FQGNSA. Sequencing input: peripheral blood. V gene TRBV7-2 combines with J gene TRBJ2-5; 12 bases fit TRBD2. This TCR derives from a woman at least 80 years old with acute or convalescent COVID-19. Here the CDR3 reads CASSLGASGGAYETQYF. Written as DNA, the CDR3 is TGTGCCAGCAGCTTAGGAGCTAGCGGGGGGGCCTATGAGACCCAGTACTTC.